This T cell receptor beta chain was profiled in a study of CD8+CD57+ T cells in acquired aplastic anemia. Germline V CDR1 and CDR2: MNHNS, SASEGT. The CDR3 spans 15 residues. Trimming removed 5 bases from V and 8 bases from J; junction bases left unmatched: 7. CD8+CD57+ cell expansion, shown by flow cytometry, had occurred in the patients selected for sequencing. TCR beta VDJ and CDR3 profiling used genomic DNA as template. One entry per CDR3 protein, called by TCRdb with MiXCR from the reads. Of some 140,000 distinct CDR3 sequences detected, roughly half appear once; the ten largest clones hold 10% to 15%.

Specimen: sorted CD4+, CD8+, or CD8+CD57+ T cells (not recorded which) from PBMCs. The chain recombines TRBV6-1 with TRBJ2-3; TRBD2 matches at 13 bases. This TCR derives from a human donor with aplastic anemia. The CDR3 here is CASSRTSGGGGTQYF. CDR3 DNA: TGTGCCAGCAGTCGGACTAGCGGGGGAGGAGGTACGCAGTATTTT.